The rows below give T cell receptor beta chains drawn from one sample of a study of identical twins. TCRdb re-derived calls from the 5' RACE reads in MiXCR, one entry per CDR3 protein. The data contain around 280,000 distinct CDR3 sequences, about 8% of them singletons. A further study also used this sample, focusing on yellow fever vaccine responses in identical twins.

Material for sequencing was memory (CD45RO+) T cells sorted from blood. The receptors derive from a woman aged 18 to 35 in good health. Each CDR3 is given with its conserved first and last residue. Fields, in order: CDR3 length, V gene, CDR3 protein.

16 TRBV7-9 CASSLVLDGAKWSAFF
12 TRBV29-1 CSVETEAYGYTF
16 TRBV6-1 CASSLDRGHQLYGYTF
16 TRBV6-5 CASSSRTGHPGNTIYF
18 TRBV12-3/TRBV12-4 CASSLAGKGQVAPYEQYF
13 TRBV29-1 CSVERGGRETQYF
13 TRBV12-3/TRBV12-4 CASSLRVNNEQFF
12 TRBV20-1 CSAGQGNTEAFF
15 TRBV3-1 CASSVTSGSSYEQYF
16 TRBV10-1 CASSGGLAGGGNEQFF
13 TRBV12-5 CASGPPLADEQYF
15 TRBV20-1 CSARTTGTDNSPLHF
15 TRBV7-6 CASSSVRGLVGELFF
12 TRBV10-3 CAIGTANQPQHF
14 TRBV2 CASSDSSREDTQYF
13 TRBV10-3 CAISESWEDEQFF
14 TRBV27 CATKYKGYGNTIYF
12 TRBV29-1 CSVDRGGNEQFF
16 TRBV6-1 CASSVIGRAGANVLTF
14 TRBV28 CASSLPIGGYEQYF
12 TRBV2 CASHRGSYEQYF
13 TRBV7-3 CASSSKREGELFF
15 TRBV5-1 CASSLSWDSNYGYTF
18 TRBV6-1 CASRKGLAGGPTSYEQYF
13 TRBV6-6 CASSDPGNQPQHF
16 TRBV12-3/TRBV12-4 CASSPTGQGASQPQHF
21 TRBV5-1 CASEGERPVGSSGVNTGELFF
17 TRBV2 CASNPIPGTSGQETQYF
14 TRBV6-5 CASSYGTPNTEAFF
12 TRBV4-1 CASSQDGREQFF
15 TRBV25-1 CASNITTGGNEKLFF
14 TRBV7-9 CASSLRAEGYGYTF
15 TRBV4-1 CASSQADRDHGELFF
14 TRBV2 CASSLSGRWDEQFF
15 TRBV4-2 CASSQEGHSYNEQFF
13 TRBV14 CASSQGTGKTQYF
14 TRBV6-5 CASSYGRTVNEQFF
14 TRBV3-1 CASTRGRGGETQYF
16 TRBV5-1 CASSQRTGGRADTQYF
16 TRBV20-1 CSARIETSGGLGTQYF
14 TRBV5-1 CASSWHGLNTEAFF
12 TRBV20-1 CSVFVANYGYTF
13 TRBV10-2 CAVSPGQGYEQYF
15 TRBV6-1 CASSEGQHTTSGYTF
17 TRBV20-1 CSASPPPGQGRQNEQFF
16 TRBV6-1 CASRKPGLASYNEQFF
13 TRBV29-1 CSVGQGSTLEQYF
15 TRBV10-3 CAIMASTSGPYEQYF
17 TRBV5-1 CASSLGDSQRGNYGYTF